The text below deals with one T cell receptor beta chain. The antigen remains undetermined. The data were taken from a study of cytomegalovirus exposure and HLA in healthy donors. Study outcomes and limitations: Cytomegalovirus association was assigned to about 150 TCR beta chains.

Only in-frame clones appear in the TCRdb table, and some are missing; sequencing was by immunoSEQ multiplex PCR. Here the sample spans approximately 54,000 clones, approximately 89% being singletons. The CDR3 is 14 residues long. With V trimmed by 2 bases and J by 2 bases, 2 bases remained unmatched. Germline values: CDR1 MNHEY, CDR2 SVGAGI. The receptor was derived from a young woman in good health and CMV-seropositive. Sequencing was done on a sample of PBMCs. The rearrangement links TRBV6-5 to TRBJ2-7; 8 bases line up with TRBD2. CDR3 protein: CASSYRTSPYEQYF. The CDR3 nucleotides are TGTGCCAGCAGTTACCGGACTAGCCCCTACGAGCAGTACTTC.